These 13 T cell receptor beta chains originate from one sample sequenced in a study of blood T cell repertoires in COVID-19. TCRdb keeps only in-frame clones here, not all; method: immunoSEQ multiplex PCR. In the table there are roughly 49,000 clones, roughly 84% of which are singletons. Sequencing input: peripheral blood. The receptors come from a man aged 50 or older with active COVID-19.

The CDR3 is CAISEEGGTLYNEQFF. In DNA, the CDR3 is TGTGCCATCAGTGAGGAGGGGGGGACCCTCTACAATGAGCAGTTCTTC. The chain has TRBV10-3 and TRBJ2-1, with D tentatively TRBD2 (7 bases). CDR3 size: 16 residues. Germline CDR1 reads ENHRY; CDR2 reads SYGVKD. The V gene lost 2 bases and the J gene lost 3 bases, with 14 bases spanning the gap.

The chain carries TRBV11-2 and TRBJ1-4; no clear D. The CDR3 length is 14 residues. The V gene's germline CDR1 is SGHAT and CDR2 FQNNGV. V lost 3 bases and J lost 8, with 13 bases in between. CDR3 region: CASSFGGRGEKLFF. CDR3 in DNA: TGTGCCAGCAGCTTTGGCGGGCGTGGAGAAAAACTGTTTTTT.

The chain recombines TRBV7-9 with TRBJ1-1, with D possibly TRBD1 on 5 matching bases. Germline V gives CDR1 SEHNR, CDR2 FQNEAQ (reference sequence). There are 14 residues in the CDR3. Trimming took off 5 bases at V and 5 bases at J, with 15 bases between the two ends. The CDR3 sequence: CASSRRTGGTEAFF. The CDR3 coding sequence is TGTGCCAGCAGCCGACGTACTGGGGGGACTGAAGCTTTCTTT.

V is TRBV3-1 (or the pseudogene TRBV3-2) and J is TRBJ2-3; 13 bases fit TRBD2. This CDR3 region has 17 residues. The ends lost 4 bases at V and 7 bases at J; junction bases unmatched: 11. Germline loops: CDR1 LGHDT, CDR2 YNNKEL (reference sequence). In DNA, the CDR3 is TGTGCCAGCAGCCGCACCCCAACTAGCGGGGGGGCTAATACGCAGTATTTT. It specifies CASSRTPTSGGANTQYF.

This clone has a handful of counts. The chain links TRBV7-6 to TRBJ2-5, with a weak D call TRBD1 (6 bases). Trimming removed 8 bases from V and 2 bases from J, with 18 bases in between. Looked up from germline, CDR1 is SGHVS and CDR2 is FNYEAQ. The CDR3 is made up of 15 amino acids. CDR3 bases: TGTGCCAGCGCTCCGAACAGGGCTTATCAAGAGACCCAGTACTTC. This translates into CASAPNRAYQETQYF.

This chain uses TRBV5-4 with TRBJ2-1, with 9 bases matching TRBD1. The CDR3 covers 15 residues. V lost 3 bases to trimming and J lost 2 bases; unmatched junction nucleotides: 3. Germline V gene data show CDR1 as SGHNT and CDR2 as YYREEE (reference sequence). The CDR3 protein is CASSSGQGTYNEQFF. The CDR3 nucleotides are TGTGCCAGCAGCTCAGGACAGGGGACCTACAATGAGCAGTTCTTC.

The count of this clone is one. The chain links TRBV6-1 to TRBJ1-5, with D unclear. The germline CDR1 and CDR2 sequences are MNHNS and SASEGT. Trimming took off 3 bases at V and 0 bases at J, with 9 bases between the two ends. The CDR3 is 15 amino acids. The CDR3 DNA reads TGTGCCAGCAGTGAGCTTAGATCTAGCAATCAGCCCCAGCATTTT. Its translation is CASSELRSSNQPQHF.

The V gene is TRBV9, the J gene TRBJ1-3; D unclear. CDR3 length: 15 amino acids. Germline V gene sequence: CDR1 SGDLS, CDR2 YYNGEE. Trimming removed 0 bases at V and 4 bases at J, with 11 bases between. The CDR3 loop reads CASSVAGISGNTIYF. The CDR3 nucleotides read TGTGCCAGCAGCGTAGCGGGGATCAGCGGAAACACCATATATTTT.

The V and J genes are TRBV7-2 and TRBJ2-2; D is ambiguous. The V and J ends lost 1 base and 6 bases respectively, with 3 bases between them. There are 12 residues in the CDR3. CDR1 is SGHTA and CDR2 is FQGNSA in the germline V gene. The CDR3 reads CASSLGPGELFF. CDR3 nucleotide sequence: TGTGCCAGCAGCTTAGGGCCCGGGGAGCTGTTTTTT.

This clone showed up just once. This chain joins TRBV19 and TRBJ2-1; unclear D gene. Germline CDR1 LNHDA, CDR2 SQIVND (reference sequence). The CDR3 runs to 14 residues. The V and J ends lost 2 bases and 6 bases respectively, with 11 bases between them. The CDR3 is CASSIFSIPNEQFF. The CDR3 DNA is TGTGCCAGTAGTATATTCAGTATCCCCAATGAGCAGTTCTTC.

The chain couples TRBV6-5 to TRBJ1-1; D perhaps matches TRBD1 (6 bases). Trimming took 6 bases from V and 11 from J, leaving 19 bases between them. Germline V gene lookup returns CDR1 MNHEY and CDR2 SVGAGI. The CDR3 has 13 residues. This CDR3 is CASSSAGVFRAFF. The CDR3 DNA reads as TGTGCCAGCAGCAGCGCAGGGGTTTTTCGCGCTTTCTTT.

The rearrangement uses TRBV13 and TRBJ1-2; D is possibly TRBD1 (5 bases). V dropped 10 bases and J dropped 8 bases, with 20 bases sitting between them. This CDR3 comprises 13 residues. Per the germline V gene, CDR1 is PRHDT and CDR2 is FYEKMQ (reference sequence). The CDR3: CAIRRGAKGGYTF. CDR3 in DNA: TGTGCCATACGTCGTGGGGCGAAGGGGGGCTACACCTTC.

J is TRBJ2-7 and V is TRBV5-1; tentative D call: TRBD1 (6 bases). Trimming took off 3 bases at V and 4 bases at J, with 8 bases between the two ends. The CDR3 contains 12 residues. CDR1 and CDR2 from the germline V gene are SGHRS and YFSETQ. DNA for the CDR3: TGCGCCAGCAGCTCTACAGGGTACGAGCAGTACTTC. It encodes CASSSTGYEQYF.